This section outlines one T cell receptor (beta chain) sequence together with its context. Germline values: CDR1 MDHEN, CDR2 SYDVKM. Trimming at V came to 6 bases and at J to 7 bases, leaving 3 bases not matched to a gene. CDR3 length: 12 amino acids. The data derive from a study of blood T cell repertoires in COVID-19. Study information: Specimens from acute and convalescent COVID-19 originated in the United States, Italy and Spain. Nucleic acid was either cDNA or gDNA, and it came from T cells, B-cell-depleted T cells, or PBMCs.

In the authors' workflow: Amplification with reference gene primers provided the estimates of nucleated cell counts. Here immunoSEQ multiplex PCR was the method, and the copy in TCRdb shows in-frame clones only, minus some. V, J and clone size derive from that table, while D and trimming were established from the DNA sequence. The sample lists about 120,000 clones; over 75% were seen once. The rearrangement uses TRBV28 and TRBJ2-4; TRBD2 matches 7 bases. The sample was peripheral blood. The receptor's source is a man aged 55 to 69 with active or convalescent COVID-19. In DNA form, the CDR3 reads TGTGCCAGCAGGGGGGAGGGGAACATTCAGTACTTC. This sequence encodes CASRGEGNIQYF.